What follows are 25 T cell receptor beta chains derived from one specimen sequenced in a study of control samples from healthy donors and cancer patients (dated by TCRdb to the early 2020s). The library was made by the immunoSEQ multiplex PCR assay. The table was pulled from immuneACCESS by TCRdb, which kept in-frame rearrangements only. Such tables lose some clones; where checked, under half of the loss comes from unresolved V genes, and the rest has no known cause. Across this sample there are roughly 190,000 clones, with over 80% seen only once. 1.5% to 2% of the sample comes from the top ten. Specimen: blood. All receptors derive from a man younger than 40 in good health.

The rearrangement links TRBV9 to TRBJ2-2; 7 bases match TRBD1. Losses at the gene ends were 4 bases for V and 0 bases for J; bases not matched to a gene: 3. Germline V CDR1 and CDR2: SGDLS, YYNGEE. The CDR3 is 15 residues long. For the CDR3, the DNA is TGTGCCAGCAGCCCTCAGGGGGCGAACACCGGGGAGCTGTTTTTT. Translation: CASSPQGANTGELFF.

J is TRBJ1-5 and V is TRBV7-2, with D hard to call. The germline gives CDR1 SGHTA, CDR2 FQGNSA. The CDR3 totals 15 residues. Between the trimmed V and J ends, which lost 5 bases and 5 bases, there was a span of 16 bases. CDR3: CASSLRAGLDQPQHF. Here the CDR3 DNA reads TGTGCCAGCAGCCTCCGGGCAGGCTTAGATCAGCCCCAGCATTTT.

The V gene is TRBV5-1, the J gene TRBJ2-3; perhaps TRBD2 as D (6 bases). The V and J ends lost 0 bases and 0 bases respectively, with 11 bases between them. This CDR3 has 16 residues. Germline CDR1 reads SGHRS; CDR2 reads YFSETQ. This CDR3 reads CASSLVGGVSTDTQYF. CDR3 nucleotides: TGCGCCAGCAGCTTGGTTGGCGGGGTGAGCACAGATACGCAGTATTTT.

The chain joins TRBV19 to TRBJ2-2; tentative D call: TRBD2 (6 bases). The germline V and J ends were trimmed by 3 bases and 13 bases, with 18 bases remaining between them. The CDR3 has 14 residues. In germline, CDR1 is LNHDA, CDR2 SQIVND (reference sequence). CDR3 region: CASSMNVGRGGLFF. The CDR3 DNA reads as TGTGCCAGTAGTATGAACGTGGGAAGGGGAGGGCTGTTTTTT. Drawing the rest from reference TRBV19 and TRBJ2-2, the complete variable domain is DGGITQSPKYLFRKEGQNVTLSCEQNLNHDAMYWYRQDPGQGLRLIYYSQIVNDFQKGDIAEGYSVSREKKESFPLTVTSAQKNPTAFYLCASSMNVGRGGLFFGEGSRLTVL.

Notes on this clone: Germline is not matched at one junction end, which may reflect a read error. The V and J genes are TRBV11-2 and TRBJ2-5; D gene ambiguous. The CDR3 is made up of 17 amino acids. CDR1 SGHAT and CDR2 FQNNGV come from the germline V gene. The CDR3 is CASSLATLSWPKESQYF. The CDR3 nucleotides read TGTGCCAGCAGCTTAGCGACCCTGTCATGGCCTAAAGAGTCCCAGTACTTC.

The V call is TRBV3-1 (or the pseudogene TRBV3-2), the J call TRBJ2-1; TRBD2 is a possible D gene (7 bases). Trimming cost V 0 bases and J 7 bases, with 19 bases left between them. This CDR3 has 17 residues. The germline V gene has CDR1 LGHDT and CDR2 YNNKEL (reference sequence). The CDR3 sequence: CASSQDQGRGGVNEQFF. CDR3 DNA sequence: TGTGCCAGCAGCCAAGATCAGGGGAGGGGGGGCGTAAATGAGCAGTTCTTC.

This rearrangement joins TRBV27 to TRBJ1-2; 9 bases are a match to TRBD1. Trimming cost V 6 bases and J 7 bases; bases outside gene matches: 3. The CDR3 consists of 12 residues. Germline CDR1 MNHEY, CDR2 SMNVEV (reference sequence). CDR3 residues: CASRGTGSGYTF. The CDR3 nucleotides are TGTGCCAGCAGGGGGACAGGGTCTGGCTACACCTTC.

The chain couples TRBV4-2 to TRBJ2-3; 10 bases align to TRBD2. V lost 9 bases and J lost 5; bases outside the gene matches: 14. Germline V lookup: CDR1 LGHNA, CDR2 YNFKEQ. This CDR3 is built from 16 residues. This chain's CDR3 is CASGLTSGDFKDTQYF. CDR3 in DNA: TGTGCCAGTGGTCTTACTAGCGGGGATTTTAAAGATACGCAGTATTTT.

About this clone itself: The same CDR3 is also encoded by other DNA sequences in this sample. The gene calls are TRBV18 and TRBJ1-1, with TRBD1 identical over 7 bases. The CDR3 consists of 14 residues. The germline V gene encodes CDR1 KGHSH and CDR2 LQKENI. The J segment lost 1 base and the V segment lost 1 base, leaving 0 bases of the junction unmatched. The CDR3 sequence is CASSPQGANTEAFF. DNA for the CDR3: TGTGCCAGCTCACCACAGGGGGCGAACACTGAAGCTTTCTTT.

This sequence joins TRBV5-1 and TRBJ1-4; 11 bases agree with TRBD1. CDR1 and CDR2 (germline): SGHRS, YFSETQ. The length of the CDR3 is 15 residues. Trimming removed 4 bases from V and 7 bases from J; junction bases left unmatched: 6. The CDR3 protein is CASSTGTGGVEKLFF. The CDR3 nucleotides are TGCGCCAGCAGCACCGGGACAGGGGGTGTTGAAAAACTGTTTTTT.

V gene TRBV7-3 combines with J gene TRBJ2-2; D is unclear. The CDR3 is made up of 12 amino acids. Trimming stripped 9 bases from V and 4 bases from J, with 9 bases between. Germline CDR1 SGHTA, CDR2 FQGTGA. CDR3 sequence (DNA): TGTGCCAGTGGTCCCAGCACCGGGGAGCTGTTTTTT. This codes for CASGPSTGELFF.

The CDR3 DNA reads TGCAGTGCTAGTAGACAACCCCACACTGAAGCTTTCTTT. Amino acid sequence: CSASRQPHTEAFF. The chain links TRBV20-1 to TRBJ1-1; no clear D gene. V gave up 3 bases and J gave up 3 bases, with 11 bases separating them. Germline values: CDR1 DFQATT, CDR2 SNEGSKA (reference sequence). The CDR3 covers 13 residues.

This chain connects TRBV20-1 to TRBJ2-1, with 12 nucleotides matching TRBD2. CDR3 length: 17 amino acids. Germline CDR1 is DFQATT and CDR2 is SNEGSKA (reference sequence). J gave up 4 bases and V 3 bases, and 10 bases lay outside the gene matches. The CDR3 region has the DNA TGCAGTGCTAGTGGGGCTAGCGGGGGGGTGAGGTACAATGAGCAGTTCTTC. The encoded protein is CSASGASGGVRYNEQFF.

The chain combines TRBV5-5 with TRBJ2-2, with TRBD2 matching 8 bases. The CDR3 extends over 17 amino acids. V was clipped by 2 bases and J by 2 bases; unmatched bases: 8. Per germline, CDR1 SGHKS and CDR2 YYEKEE (reference sequence). The CDR3 region has the DNA TGTGCCAGCAGCTTAGTCTATAGCGGGGATAACACCGGGGAGCTGTTTTTT. This codes for CASSLVYSGDNTGELFF.

This clone appeared a few times. The gene calls are TRBV4-1 and TRBJ2-1; tentative D call: TRBD2 (7 bases). The CDR3 extends over 17 amino acids. The V gene lost 1 base and the J gene lost 0 bases, with 13 bases spanning the gap. Germline-derived CDR1 and CDR2 are MGHRA and YSYEKL. The CDR3: CASSQVQGGASYNEQFF. For the CDR3, the DNA is TGCGCCAGCAGCCAAGTACAGGGAGGGGCCTCCTACAATGAGCAGTTCTTC.

The gene calls are TRBV18 and TRBJ2-3; D not certain. The V gene's germline CDR1 is KGHSH and CDR2 LQKENI. This CDR3 contains 18 residues. V was trimmed by 3 bases and J by 0 bases, leaving 19 bases between them. The DNA of the CDR3 is TGTGCCAGCTCACCGGGATTGGCGGTCCACGCTAGCACAGATACGCAGTATTTT. It is translated as CASSPGLAVHASTDTQYF.

This chain connects TRBV13 to TRBJ2-7; D might be TRBD1 (6 bases). Trimming removed 5 bases at V and 0 bases at J, with 11 bases between. CDR3 length equals 14 residues. CDR1 and CDR2 (germline): PRHDT, FYEKMQ (reference sequence). The CDR3, as DNA: TGTGCCAGCAGCCCTCGGACAGTCTCCTACGAGCAGTACTTC. Its protein product is CASSPRTVSYEQYF.

The J gene is TRBJ1-5, the V gene TRBV2; D might be TRBD1 (6 bases). CDR1 and CDR2 from the germline V gene are SNHLY and FYNNEI. V was trimmed by 6 bases and J by 2 bases, leaving 14 bases between them. CDR3 size: 15 residues. Here the CDR3 reads CASSEGVMGNQPQHF. For the CDR3, the DNA is TGTGCCAGCAGCGAGGGGGTGATGGGCAATCAGCCCCAGCATTTT. The full variable domain, in which reference TRBV2 and TRBJ1-5 provide the parts outside the CDR3, is EPEVTQTPSHQVTQMGQEVILRCVPISNHLYFYWYRQILGQKVEFLVSFYNNEISEKSEIFDDQFSVERPDGSNFTLKIRSTKLEDSAMYFCASSEGVMGNQPQHFGDGTRLSIL.

V usage is TRBV20-1 and J usage is TRBJ2-7, with a possible D match to TRBD1 (5 bases). This CDR3 has 9 amino acids. The ends were cut back, 6 bases at V and 8 bases at J, with 8 bases in the middle. The germline gives CDR1 DFQATT, CDR2 SNEGSKA (reference sequence). CDR3 DNA: TGCAGTGCGGGGCTACAGCAGTACTTC. Encoded protein: CSAGLQQYF.

The chain recombines TRBV11-2 with TRBJ1-1, with D perhaps TRBD1 (6 bases). The CDR3 is 15 residues long. V lost 6 bases and J 5 bases, leaving 19 bases between the germline ends. Germline V gene sequence: CDR1 SGHAT, CDR2 FQNNGV. The CDR3 is CASRPGPPGETEAFF. The CDR3 DNA is TGTGCCAGCAGGCCAGGCCCCCCAGGGGAAACTGAAGCTTTCTTT.

The chain is built from TRBV2 and TRBJ1-4; TRBD1 is a possible D gene (6 bases). Trimming pared 7 bases from V and 0 bases from J, leaving 12 bases between. CDR1 is SNHLY and CDR2 is FYNNEI in the germline V gene. The CDR3 loop spans 15 amino acids. Here the CDR3 reads CASTRDTSTNEKLFF. The CDR3 DNA follows: TGTGCCAGCACCCGGGACACATCAACTAATGAAAAACTGTTTTTT.

This chain uses TRBV7-9 with TRBJ1-4; tentatively, D is TRBD1 (6 bases). CDR1 and CDR2 (germline): SEHNR, FQNEAQ (reference sequence). Deletions cut 0 bases from V and 1 base from J, with 18 bases between. The CDR3 loop spans 19 amino acids. The CDR3 DNA sequence: TGTGCCAGCAGCTTAGCTCGGCAGGGGAGTTCAGTAACTAATGAAAAACTGTTTTTT. Protein: CASSLARQGSSVTNEKLFF.

The chain combines TRBV10-2 with TRBJ2-2; tentative D call: TRBD1 (5 bases). CDR1 and CDR2 (germline): WSHSY, SAAADI. With 4 bases removed from V and 5 bases from J, the gap between germline ends came to 5 bases. CDR3 length: 12 residues. Here the CDR3 reads CASSGTTGELFF. The CDR3, as DNA: TGCGCCAGCAGTGGGACAACCGGGGAGCTGTTTTTT.

This clone was seen a single time. The chain uses TRBV5-5 and TRBJ2-1; 8 bases are shared with TRBD2. Germline CDR1 SGHKS, CDR2 YYEKEE (reference sequence). With V trimmed by 2 bases and J by 7 bases, 5 bases remained unmatched. The CDR3 loop spans 14 amino acids. This CDR3 is CASSLTGGPNEQFF. CDR3 DNA: TGTGCCAGCAGCTTAACGGGGGGGCCAAATGAGCAGTTCTTC.

Points on this clone: Other nucleotide sequences from this sample produce the same CDR3. The chain links TRBV11-3 to TRBJ2-7; 12 nucleotides line up with TRBD2. This CDR3 has 17 amino acids. J gave up 6 bases and V 5 bases, and 14 bases lay outside the gene matches. Per germline, CDR1 SGHNT and CDR2 YENEEA. The CDR3 coding sequence is TGTGCCAGCAGCCCAGGACTAGCGGGGAGGGCGTCCCGCGAGCAGTACTTC. Translating it yields CASSPGLAGRASREQYF. The variable domain in full, with the rest retrieved from reference TRBV11-3 and TRBJ2-7, is EAGVVQSPRYKIIEKKQPVAFWCNPISGHNTLYWYLQNLGQGPELLIRYENEEAVDDSQLPKDRFSAERLKGVDSTLKIQPAELGDSAVYLCASSPGLAGRASREQYFGPGTRLTVT.